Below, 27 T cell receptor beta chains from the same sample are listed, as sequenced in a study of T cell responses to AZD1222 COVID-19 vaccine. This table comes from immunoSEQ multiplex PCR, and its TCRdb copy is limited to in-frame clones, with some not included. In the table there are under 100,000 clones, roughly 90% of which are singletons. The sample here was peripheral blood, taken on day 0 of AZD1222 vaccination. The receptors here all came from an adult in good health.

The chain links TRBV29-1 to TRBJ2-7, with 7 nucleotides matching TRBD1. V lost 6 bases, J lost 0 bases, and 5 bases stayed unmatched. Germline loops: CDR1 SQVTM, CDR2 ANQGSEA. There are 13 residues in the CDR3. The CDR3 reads CSVGDRPSYEQYF. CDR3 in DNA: TGCAGCGTGGGGGACAGACCCTCCTACGAGCAGTACTTC.

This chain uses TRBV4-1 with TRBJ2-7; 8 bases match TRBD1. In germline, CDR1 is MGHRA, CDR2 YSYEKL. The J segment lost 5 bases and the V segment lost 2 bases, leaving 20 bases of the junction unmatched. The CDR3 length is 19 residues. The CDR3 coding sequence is TGCGCCAGCAGCCAAAGTTACGGCAGGGGGCTCCCTCCCGCCCACGAGCAGTACTTC. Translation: CASSQSYGRGLPPAHEQYF.

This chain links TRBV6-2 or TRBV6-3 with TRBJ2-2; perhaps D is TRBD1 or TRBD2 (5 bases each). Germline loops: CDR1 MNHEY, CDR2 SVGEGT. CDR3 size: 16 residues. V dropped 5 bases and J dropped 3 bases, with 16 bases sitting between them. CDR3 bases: TGTGCCAGCAGTGGGGCCCCCCGGGGTTACACCGGGGAGCTGTTTTTT. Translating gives CASSGAPRGYTGELFF.

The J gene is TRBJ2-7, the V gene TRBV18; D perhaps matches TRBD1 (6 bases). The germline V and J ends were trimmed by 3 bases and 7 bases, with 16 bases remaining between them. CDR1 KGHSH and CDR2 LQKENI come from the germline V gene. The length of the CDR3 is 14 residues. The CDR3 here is CASSPGANSGEQYF. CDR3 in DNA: TGTGCCAGCTCACCGGGGGCCAACTCGGGAGAGCAGTACTTC.

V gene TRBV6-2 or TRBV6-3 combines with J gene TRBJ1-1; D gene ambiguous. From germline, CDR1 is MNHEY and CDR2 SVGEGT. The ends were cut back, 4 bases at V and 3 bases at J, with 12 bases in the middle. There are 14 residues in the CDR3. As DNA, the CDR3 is TGTGCCAGCAGTTTATCCGGACTGTACACTGAAGCTTTCTTT. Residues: CASSLSGLYTEAFF.

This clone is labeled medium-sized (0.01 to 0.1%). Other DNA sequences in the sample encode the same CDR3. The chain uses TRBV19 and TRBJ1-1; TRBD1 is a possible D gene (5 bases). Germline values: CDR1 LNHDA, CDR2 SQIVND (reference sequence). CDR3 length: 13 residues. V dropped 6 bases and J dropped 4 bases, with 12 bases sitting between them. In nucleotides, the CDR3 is TGTGCCAGTAGGCGTGGCGGGGGCACTGAAGCTTTCTTT. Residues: CASRRGGGTEAFF.

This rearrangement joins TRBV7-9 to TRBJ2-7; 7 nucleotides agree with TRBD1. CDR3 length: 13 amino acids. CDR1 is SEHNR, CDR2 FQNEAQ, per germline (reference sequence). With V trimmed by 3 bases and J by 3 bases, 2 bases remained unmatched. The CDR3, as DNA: TGTGCCAGCAGCTTGGCAGGGGGCTACGAGCAGTACTTC. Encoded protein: CASSLAGGYEQYF.

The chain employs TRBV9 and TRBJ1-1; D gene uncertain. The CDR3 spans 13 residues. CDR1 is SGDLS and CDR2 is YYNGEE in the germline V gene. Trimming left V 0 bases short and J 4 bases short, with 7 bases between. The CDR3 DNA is TGTGCCAGCAGCGTAGTAAGTGGCACTGAAGCTTTCTTT. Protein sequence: CASSVVSGTEAFF.

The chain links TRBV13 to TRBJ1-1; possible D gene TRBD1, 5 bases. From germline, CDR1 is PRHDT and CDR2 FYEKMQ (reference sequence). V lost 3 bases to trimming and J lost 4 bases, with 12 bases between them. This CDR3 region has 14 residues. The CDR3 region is CASSLRRGSTEAFF. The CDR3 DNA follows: TGTGCCAGCAGCTTGAGGAGGGGCAGCACTGAAGCTTTCTTT.

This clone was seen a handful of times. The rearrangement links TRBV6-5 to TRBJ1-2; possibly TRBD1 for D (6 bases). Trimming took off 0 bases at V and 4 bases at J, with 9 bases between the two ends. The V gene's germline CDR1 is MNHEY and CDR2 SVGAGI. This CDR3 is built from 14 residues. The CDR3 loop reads CASSYSRGPYGYTF. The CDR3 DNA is TGTGCCAGCAGTTACTCCAGGGGTCCCTATGGCTACACCTTC.

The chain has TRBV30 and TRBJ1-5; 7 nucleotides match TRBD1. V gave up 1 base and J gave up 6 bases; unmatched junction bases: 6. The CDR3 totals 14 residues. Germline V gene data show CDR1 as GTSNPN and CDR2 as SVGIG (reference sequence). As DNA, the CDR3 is TGTGCCTGGAGTGCTACAGGGGTGCGTCAGCCCCAGCATTTT. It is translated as CAWSATGVRQPQHF. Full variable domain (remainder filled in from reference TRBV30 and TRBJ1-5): SQTIHQWPATLVQPVGSPLSLECTVEGTSNPNLYWYRQAAGRGLQLLFYSVGIGQISSEVPQNLSASRPQDRQFILSSKKLLLSDSGFYLCAWSATGVRQPQHFGDGTRLSIL.

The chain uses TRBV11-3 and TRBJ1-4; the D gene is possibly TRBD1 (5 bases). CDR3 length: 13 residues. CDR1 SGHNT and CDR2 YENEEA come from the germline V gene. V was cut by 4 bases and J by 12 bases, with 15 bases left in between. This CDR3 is CASSSAGLQELFF. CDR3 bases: TGTGCCAGCAGCTCGGCAGGGCTTCAGGAACTGTTTTTT.

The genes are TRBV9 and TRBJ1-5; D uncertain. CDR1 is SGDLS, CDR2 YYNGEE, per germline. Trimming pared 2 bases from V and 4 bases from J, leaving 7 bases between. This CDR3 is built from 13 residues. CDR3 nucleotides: TGTGCCAGCAGCGTCAGCTGGAATCAGCCCCAGCATTTT. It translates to CASSVSWNQPQHF. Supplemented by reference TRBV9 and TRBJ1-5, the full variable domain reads DSGVTQTPKHLITATGQRVTLRCSPRSGDLSVYWYQQSLDQGLQFLIQYYNGEERAKGNILERFSAQQFPDLHSELNLSSLELGDSALYFCASSVSWNQPQHFGDGTRLSIL.

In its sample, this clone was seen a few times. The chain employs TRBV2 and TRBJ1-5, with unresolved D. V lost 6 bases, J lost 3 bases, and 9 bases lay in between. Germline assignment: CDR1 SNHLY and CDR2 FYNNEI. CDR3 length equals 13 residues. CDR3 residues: CASSAGFNQPQHF. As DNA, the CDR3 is TGTGCCAGCAGCGCGGGGTTCAATCAGCCCCAGCATTTT.

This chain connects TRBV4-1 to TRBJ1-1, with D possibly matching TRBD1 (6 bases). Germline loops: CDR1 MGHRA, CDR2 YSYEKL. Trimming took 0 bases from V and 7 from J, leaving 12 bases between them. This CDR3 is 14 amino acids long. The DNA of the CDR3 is TGCGCCAGCAGCCAAGAAGGGGCCAGGGGTGAAGCTTTCTTT. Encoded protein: CASSQEGARGEAFF.

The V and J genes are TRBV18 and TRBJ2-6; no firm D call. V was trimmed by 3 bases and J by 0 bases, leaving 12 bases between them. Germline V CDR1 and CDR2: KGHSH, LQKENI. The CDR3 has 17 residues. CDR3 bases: TGTGCCAGCTCACCCAACAGCCCGTACTCTGGGGCCAACGTCCTGACTTTC. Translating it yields CASSPNSPYSGANVLTF.

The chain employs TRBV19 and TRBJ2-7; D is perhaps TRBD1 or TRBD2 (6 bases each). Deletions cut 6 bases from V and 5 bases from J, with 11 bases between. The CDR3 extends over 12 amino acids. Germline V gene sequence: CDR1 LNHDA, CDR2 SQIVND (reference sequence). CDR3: CASRQGGNEQYF. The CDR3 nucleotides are TGTGCCAGTAGACAGGGAGGCAACGAGCAGTACTTC.

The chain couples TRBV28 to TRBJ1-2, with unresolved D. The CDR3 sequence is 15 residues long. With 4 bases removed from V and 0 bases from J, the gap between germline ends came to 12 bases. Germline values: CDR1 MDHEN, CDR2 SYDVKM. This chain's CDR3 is CASSYRNWANYGYTF. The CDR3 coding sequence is TGTGCCAGCAGTTACCGAAATTGGGCTAACTATGGCTACACCTTC.

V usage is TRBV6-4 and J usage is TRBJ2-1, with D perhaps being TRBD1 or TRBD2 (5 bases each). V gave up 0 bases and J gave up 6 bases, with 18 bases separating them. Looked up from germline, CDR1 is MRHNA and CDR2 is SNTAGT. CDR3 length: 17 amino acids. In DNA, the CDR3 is TGTGCCAGCAGTGACTCGAGGGGAGTGGGCCCGGGCAATGAGCAGTTCTTC. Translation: CASSDSRGVGPGNEQFF.

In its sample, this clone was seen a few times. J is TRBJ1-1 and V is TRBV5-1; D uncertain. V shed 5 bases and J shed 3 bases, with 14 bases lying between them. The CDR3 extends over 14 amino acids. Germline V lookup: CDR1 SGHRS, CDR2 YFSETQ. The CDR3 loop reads CASRRREWDTEAFF. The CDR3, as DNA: TGCGCCAGCAGAAGGCGGGAGTGGGACACTGAAGCTTTCTTT.

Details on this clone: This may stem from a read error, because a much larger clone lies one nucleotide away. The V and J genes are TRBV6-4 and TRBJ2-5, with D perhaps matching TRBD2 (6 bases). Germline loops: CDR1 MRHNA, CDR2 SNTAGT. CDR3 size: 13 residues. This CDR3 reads CASSPSAQETRYF. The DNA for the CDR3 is TGTGCCAGCAGTCCTAGCGCCCAAGAGACCCGGTACTTC.

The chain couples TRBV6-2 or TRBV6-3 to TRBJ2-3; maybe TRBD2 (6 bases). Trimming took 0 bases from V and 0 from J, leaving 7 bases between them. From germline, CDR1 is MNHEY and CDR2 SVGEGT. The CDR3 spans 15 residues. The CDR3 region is CASSYSSGSTDTQYF. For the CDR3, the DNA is TGTGCCAGCAGTTACTCGAGCGGGAGCACAGATACGCAGTATTTT.

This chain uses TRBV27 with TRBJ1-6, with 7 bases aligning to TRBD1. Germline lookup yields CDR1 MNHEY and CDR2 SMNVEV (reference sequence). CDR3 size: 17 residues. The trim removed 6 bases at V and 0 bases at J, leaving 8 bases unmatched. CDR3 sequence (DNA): TGTGCCAGCAGCCAGGGACAGACGAGCTCCTATAATTCACCCCTCCACTTT. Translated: CASSQGQTSSYNSPLHF.

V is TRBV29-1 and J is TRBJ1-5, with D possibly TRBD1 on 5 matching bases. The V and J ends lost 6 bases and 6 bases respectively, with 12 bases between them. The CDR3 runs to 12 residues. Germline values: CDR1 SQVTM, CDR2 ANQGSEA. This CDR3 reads CSVGARGQPQHF. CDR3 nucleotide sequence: TGCAGCGTCGGGGCTCGGGGTCAGCCCCAGCATTTT.

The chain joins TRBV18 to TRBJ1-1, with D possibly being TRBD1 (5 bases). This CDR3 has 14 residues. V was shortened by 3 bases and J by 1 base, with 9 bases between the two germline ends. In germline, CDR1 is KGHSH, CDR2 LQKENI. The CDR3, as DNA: TGTGCCAGCTCACCGACACAGGCGAACACTGAAGCTTTCTTT. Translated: CASSPTQANTEAFF.

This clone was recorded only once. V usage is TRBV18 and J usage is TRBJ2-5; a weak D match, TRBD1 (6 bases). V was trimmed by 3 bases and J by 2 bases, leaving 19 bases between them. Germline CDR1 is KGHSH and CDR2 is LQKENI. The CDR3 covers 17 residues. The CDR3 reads CASSPPQGQVKQETQYF. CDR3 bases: TGTGCCAGCTCACCCCCGCAGGGACAAGTAAAACAAGAGACCCAGTACTTC.

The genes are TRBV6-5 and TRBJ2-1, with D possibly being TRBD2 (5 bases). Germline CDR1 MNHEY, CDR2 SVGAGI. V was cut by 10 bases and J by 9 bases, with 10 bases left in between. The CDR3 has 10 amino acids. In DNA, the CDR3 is TGTGCCACCTTGGCGGGTGAGCAGTTCTTC. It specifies CATLAGEQFF.